The 21 T cell receptor beta chains below come from one sample, sequenced in a study of blood T cell repertoires in COVID-19. Repertoires were generated with immunoSEQ multiplex PCR, while TCRdb's copy carries only in-frame clones and drops some. The sample includes hundreds of thousands of clones, around 84% of them seen just once. The sequenced sample was PBMCs or T cells enriched from blood (not recorded which). Receptor source: a man in his forties or fifties who had been exposed to COVID-19.

The rearrangement uses TRBV3-1 (or the pseudogene TRBV3-2) and TRBJ1-4, with 8 positions matching TRBD1. CDR3 length: 18 amino acids. Trimming took 5 bases from V and 0 from J; bases not matched to a gene: 11. CDR1 is LGHDT and CDR2 is YNNKEL in the germline V gene (reference sequence). As DNA, the CDR3 is TGTGCCAGCAGCGGCTCGACAGGGGAACTTACAACTAATGAAAAACTGTTTTTT. Translation gives CASSGSTGELTTNEKLFF.

The chain links TRBV27 to TRBJ1-6, with D tentatively TRBD1 (5 bases). V was clipped by 5 bases and J by 9 bases, with 14 bases between them. This CDR3 comprises 14 residues. Germline V CDR1 and CDR2: MNHEY, SMNVEV (reference sequence). CDR3 in amino acids: CASSIQEGGSPLHF. As DNA, the CDR3 is TGTGCCAGCAGTATACAGGAGGGAGGTTCACCCCTCCACTTT.

The chain employs TRBV27 and TRBJ2-1; D possibly corresponds to TRBD1 (6 bases). Trimming stripped 5 bases from V and 6 bases from J, with 20 bases between. The CDR3 length is 16 residues. CDR1 and CDR2 (germline): MNHEY, SMNVEV (reference sequence). The CDR3 DNA reads as TGTGCCAGCAGTCCCCCTGTTGCAGGGGTCGGCAATGAGCAGTTCTTC. It encodes CASSPPVAGVGNEQFF.

This chain uses TRBV5-1 with TRBJ2-7; a possible D gene is TRBD1 (8 bases). The V end was cut by 0 bases, the J end by 0 bases, with 13 bases between. This CDR3 region has 16 residues. Germline loops: CDR1 SGHRS, CDR2 YFSETQ. The CDR3 loop is CASSLATGGGSYEQYF. As DNA, the CDR3 is TGCGCCAGCAGCTTGGCCACAGGGGGGGGCTCCTACGAGCAGTACTTC. Filled out from reference TRBV5-1 and TRBJ2-7, the complete variable domain reads KAGVTQTPRYLIKTRGQQVTLSCSPISGHRSVSWYQQTPGQGLQFLFEYFSETQRNKGNFPGRFSGRQFSNSRSEMNVSTLELGDSALYLCASSLATGGGSYEQYFGPGTRLTVT.

J is TRBJ2-7 and V is TRBV7-9, with D unclear. The CDR3 totals 13 residues. The V gene's germline CDR1 is SEHNR and CDR2 FQNEAQ (reference sequence). V was pared by 0 bases and J by 6 bases, with 9 bases between. CDR3 sequence reads: CASSLARAAEQYF. CDR3 DNA sequence: TGTGCCAGCAGCTTAGCGCGAGCCGCCGAGCAGTACTTC.

The chain has TRBV30 and TRBJ1-2; no firm D call. Trimming cost V 8 bases and J 8 bases, with 15 bases left between them. The CDR3 is 11 amino acids. Per the germline V gene, CDR1 is GTSNPN and CDR2 is SVGIG (reference sequence). The CDR3 DNA sequence: TGTGCCCTGTATGGCGGTAAGGGCTACACCTTC. It yields the protein CALYGGKGYTF.

This clone was seen a few times. The chain recombines TRBV11-2 with TRBJ1-3; no clear D. This CDR3 is 15 amino acids long. CDR1 and CDR2 (germline): SGHAT, FQNNGV. V was pared by 3 bases and J by 5 bases, with 14 bases between. The CDR3 protein is CASSFRFGLRNTIYF. The CDR3 nucleotides are TGTGCCAGCAGCTTTCGTTTTGGGCTCCGAAACACCATATATTTT.

This chain joins TRBV30 and TRBJ2-1, with 10 positions matching TRBD2. CDR1 GTSNPN and CDR2 SVGIG come from the germline V gene (reference sequence). This CDR3 comprises 13 residues. V shed 8 bases, J shed 10 bases, and the junction held 11 bases outside the gene matches. In DNA form, the CDR3 reads TGTGCCGGCGGGGTAGCGGGAGGAGTCGAGCAGTTCTTC. This translates into CAGGVAGGVEQFF. Together with reference TRBV30 and TRBJ2-1, the CDR3 gives the full variable domain: SQTIHQWPATLVQPVGSPLSLECTVEGTSNPNLYWYRQAAGRGLQLLFYSVGIGQISSEVPQNLSASRPQDRQFILSSKKLLLSDSGFYLCAGGVAGGVEQFFGPGTRLTVL.

CDR3 in amino acids: CASSYSPTTYGYTF. DNA of the CDR3: TGTGCCAGCAGTTACTCTCCGACAACCTATGGCTACACCTTC. The gene calls are TRBV6-5 and TRBJ1-2; D is undetermined. The length of the CDR3 is 14 residues. The V gene's germline CDR1 is MNHEY and CDR2 SVGAGI. Trimming cost V 0 bases and J 4 bases, with 9 bases left between them.

V and J are TRBV11-3 and TRBJ2-2; 12 nucleotides match TRBD2. CDR1 is SGHNT and CDR2 is YENEEA in the germline V gene. This CDR3 has 16 residues. V shed 4 bases, J shed 10 bases, and the junction held 10 bases outside the gene matches. As DNA, the CDR3 is TGTGCCAGCAGCTCCCAGGGACTAGCGGGCTCAACGGAGCTGTTTTTT. Protein: CASSSQGLAGSTELFF.

V usage is TRBV6-2 or TRBV6-3 and J usage is TRBJ2-3; TRBD2 matches 9 bases. This CDR3 region has 16 residues. Germline V gives CDR1 MNHEY, CDR2 SVGEGT. V gave up 5 bases and J gave up 3 bases; unmatched junction bases: 9. In DNA, the CDR3 is TGTGCCAGCAGTCCCGCCAGGACTAGCGCGACAGATACGCAGTATTTT. Protein product: CASSPARTSATDTQYF.

The chain couples TRBV6-5 to TRBJ2-7; TRBD1 is a possible D gene (6 bases). The CDR3 runs 15 residues. Trimming removed 0 bases from V and 5 bases from J, with 14 bases in between. Looked up from germline, CDR1 is MNHEY and CDR2 is SVGAGI. The CDR3 bases are TGTGCCAGCAGTTACTCCCCAGGGGAATGGGACGAGCAGTACTTC. Amino acid sequence: CASSYSPGEWDEQYF.

The chain uses TRBV24-1 and TRBJ2-3; D is perhaps TRBD2 (5 bases). V gave up 5 bases and J gave up 7 bases, with 15 bases separating them. Germline V gene data show CDR1 as KGHDR and CDR2 as SFDVKD. The CDR3 consists of 14 residues. The CDR3 DNA follows: TGTGCCACCAGTGTAGGAGGCTCCGTAAATACGCAGTATTTT. Encoded protein: CATSVGGSVNTQYF.

The chain joins TRBV6-6 to TRBJ1-1; 8 bases align to TRBD1. J lost 1 base, V lost 6 bases, and 7 bases had no gene match. The germline CDR1 and CDR2 sequences are MNHNY and SVGAGI (reference sequence). The CDR3 has 15 amino acids. The CDR3 loop is CASSPDRGGNTEAFF. The CDR3, as DNA: TGTGCCAGCAGCCCTGACAGGGGAGGGAACACTGAAGCTTTCTTT.

J is TRBJ2-1 and V is TRBV7-3, with D unclear. The V and J ends lost 4 bases and 13 bases respectively, with 17 bases between them. Germline V gives CDR1 SGHTA, CDR2 FQGTGA. The CDR3 loop spans 13 amino acids. The DNA for the CDR3 is TGTGCCAGCAGCTCGCTAAGTAGAAGCGATCAGTTCTTC. As protein: CASSSLSRSDQFF.

This clone was observed at least ten times. V gene TRBV12-2 combines with J gene TRBJ1-5. TRBV12-2 is classified as a pseudogene. The CDR3 extends over 14 amino acids. The CDR3 DNA reads as TGTGCAAGTCGCTTAATAACGGTTTATCAGCCCCAGCATTTT. This encodes CASRLITVYQPQHF.

The chain joins TRBV9 to TRBJ2-1; TRBD1 matches 7 bases. J lost 8 bases, V lost 0 bases, and 5 bases had no gene match. The CDR3 spans 14 residues. Germline V gene data show CDR1 as SGDLS and CDR2 as YYNGEE. The CDR3 coding sequence is TGTGCCAGCAGCGTAGGACAGGGAGTTGATGAGCAGTTCTTC. This translates into CASSVGQGVDEQFF.

This chain connects TRBV30 to TRBJ1-1; 7 nucleotides align to TRBD1. The CDR3 has 13 amino acids. Germline trimming cut 4 bases from V and 6 bases from J; bases unmatched to any gene: 8. CDR1 and CDR2 (germline): GTSNPN, SVGIG (reference sequence). As DNA, the CDR3 is TGTGCCTGGAAAGGAGGGGGCGGCCCTGAAGCTTTCTTT. Encoded protein: CAWKGGGGPEAFF.

Sample share makes this clone medium-sized (0.01 to 0.1%). V usage is TRBV6-5 and J usage is TRBJ2-6, with TRBD1 as a possible D gene (6 bases). Germline V lookup: CDR1 MNHEY, CDR2 SVGAGI. This CDR3 contains 15 residues. Trimming stripped 6 bases from V and 0 bases from J, with 9 bases between. As DNA, the CDR3 is TGTGCCAGCAGCCAGGGGTTCTCTGGGGCCAACGTCCTGACTTTC. Residues: CASSQGFSGANVLTF.

V and J are TRBV29-1 and TRBJ2-7; 11 positions agree with TRBD1. The CDR3 contains 14 residues. Trimming removed 7 bases from V and 4 bases from J; junction bases left unmatched: 9. Germline loops: CDR1 SQVTM, CDR2 ANQGSEA. For the CDR3, the DNA is TGCAGCGGGACAGGGGGCGTGTTCGGGTACGAGCAGTACTTC. It translates to CSGTGGVFGYEQYF.

The chain uses TRBV24-1 and TRBJ1-5, with 8 bases aligning to TRBD1. J was trimmed by 0 bases and V by 3 bases; bases with no gene match: 6. The CDR3 covers 17 residues. The germline CDR1 and CDR2 sequences are KGHDR and SFDVKD. CDR3 sequence: CATSDSGTGYSNQPQHF. CDR3 DNA sequence: TGTGCCACCAGTGATAGTGGGACAGGCTATAGCAATCAGCCCCAGCATTTT.